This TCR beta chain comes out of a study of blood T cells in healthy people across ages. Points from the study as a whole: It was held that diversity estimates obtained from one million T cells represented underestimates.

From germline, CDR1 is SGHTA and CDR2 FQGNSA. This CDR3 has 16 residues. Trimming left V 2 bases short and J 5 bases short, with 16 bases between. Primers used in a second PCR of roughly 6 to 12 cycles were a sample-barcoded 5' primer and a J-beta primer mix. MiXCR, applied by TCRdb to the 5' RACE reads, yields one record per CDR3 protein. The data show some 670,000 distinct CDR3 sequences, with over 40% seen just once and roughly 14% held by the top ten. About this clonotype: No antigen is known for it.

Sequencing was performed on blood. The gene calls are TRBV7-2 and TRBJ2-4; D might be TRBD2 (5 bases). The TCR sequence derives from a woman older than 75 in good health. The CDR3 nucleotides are TGTGCCAGCAGCTTATATAGTATTTGGGGAGAAAACATTCAGTACTTC. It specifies CASSLYSIWGENIQYF.